The rows below give T cell receptor beta chains drawn from one sample of a study of beta chain features in type 1 diabetes. Method: immunoSEQ multiplex PCR; TCRdb's copy keeps in-frame clones and lacks some. Among roughly 140,000 clones, roughly 53% were seen once, and the ten largest hold 0.35% to 0.45%. Sequenced: Tregs from blood. The receptors were gathered from a man aged 18 to 30 in good health. CDR3s include the opening cysteine and the closing phenylalanine or tryptophan. A D gene is named only where the DNA matches it firmly. Clone sizes are given selectively: once, few, many, or a class where the clone is expanded.

J gene	D gene	clone size	V gene	CDR3 DNA	CDR3 protein
TRBJ1-1	NA	NA	TRBV27	TGTGCCAGCAGAAGGACAGAGAACACTGAAGCTTTCTTT	CASRRTENTEAFF
TRBJ2-1	TRBD1	NA	TRBV28	TGTGCCAGCAGACCCGGTGCCAGGGGGTTAGGCAATGAGCAGTTCTTC	CASRPGARGLGNEQFF
TRBJ2-7	NA	few	TRBV11-1	TGTGCCAGCAGCTTAACGTATCAGACCTACGAGCAGTACTTC	CASSLTYQTYEQYF
TRBJ1-4	TRBD1	few	TRBV7-2	TGTGCCAGCAGCTTAATGGTGCAGGGGGAGTTGTTTTTT	CASSLMVQGELFF
TRBJ2-7	TRBD1	NA	TRBV5-5	TGTGCCAGCAGCACCCGACAGGGATTGATCTCCTACGAGCAGTACTTC	CASSTRQGLISYEQYF
TRBJ1-1	NA	few	TRBV5-1	TGCGCCAGCAGCTTGGCGGCAGGGGCGAGGACTGAAGCTTTCTTT	CASSLAAGARTEAFF
TRBJ1-4	NA	NA	TRBV10-3	TGTGCCATCAGTGAGTCGTCACCACTTAATGAAAAACTGTTTTTT	CAISESSPLNEKLFF
TRBJ2-3	NA	NA	TRBV5-1	TGCGCCAGCAGCTTGATTTTTGCCGGGACAGATACGCAGTATTTT	CASSLIFAGTDTQYF
TRBJ2-7	TRBD1	NA	TRBV19	TGTGCCAGTAAGGGGGCAGGGAGCTCCTACGAGCAGTACTTC	CASKGAGSSYEQYF
TRBJ2-1	TRBD2	NA	TRBV7-9	TGTGCCAGCAGCAAACTAGCGGGAGACGTCAATGAGCAGTTCTTC	CASSKLAGDVNEQFF
TRBJ2-7	TRBD2	NA	TRBV29-1	TGCAGCGTTCAACTGAGCGGGAGGGCCGGGCGAGAGCAGTACTTC	CSVQLSGRAGREQYF
TRBJ2-4	NA	NA	TRBV6-1	TGTGCCAGCAGTGGATCTAGAGCCAAAAACATTCAGTACTTC	CASSGSRAKNIQYF
TRBJ1-3	TRBD1	NA	TRBV7-9	TGTGCCAGCAGCTTATGGCGGGGGACAGGAGGAAACACCATATATTTT	CASSLWRGTGGNTIYF
TRBJ2-7	TRBD2	NA	TRBV6-1	TGTGCCAGCAGTGCTACTAGCGGGGGAACCTACGAGCAGTACTTC	CASSATSGGTYEQYF
TRBJ2-6	NA	NA	TRBV2	TGTGCCAGCAGTGAGCAGGGGGAGGCTGGGGCCAACGTCCTGACTTTC	CASSEQGEAGANVLTF
TRBJ2-3	NA	NA	TRBV7-2	TGTGCCAGCAGTCCCAGGCGGGGCGCAGATACGCAGTATTTT	CASSPRRGADTQYF
TRBJ1-2	TRBD1	NA	TRBV18	TGTGCCAGCTCACCATCTGGACAGGGGTGCACCTTC	CASSPSGQGCTF
TRBJ2-1	TRBD2	NA	TRBV6-6	TGTGCCAGCAGCTCGCTAGCGGGGGGCTGGGAGCAGTTCTTC	CASSSLAGGWEQFF
TRBJ1-1	NA	NA	TRBV28	TGTGCCAGCAGCCTACAGGGAACAGCTTTCTTT	CASSLQGTAFF
TRBJ2-5	TRBD2	NA	TRBV30	TGTGCCTGGAGTGTCGGGAGGCAAGAGACCCAGTACTTC	CAWSVGRQETQYF
TRBJ2-3	NA	NA	TRBV2	TGTGCCAGCATCAGGGGAGCGCCAGATACGCAGTATTTT	CASIRGAPDTQYF
TRBJ2-3	NA	NA	TRBV4-2	TGTGCCAGCAGCCTCACAACGGACTCGGATACGCAGTATTTT	CASSLTTDSDTQYF
TRBJ1-1	TRBD1	few	TRBV9	TGTGCCAGCAGCGCCAGACAGGGGAACACTGAAGCTTTCTTT	CASSARQGNTEAFF
TRBJ2-3	TRBD2	NA	TRBV5-4	TGTGCCAGCAGCTTGGGTCTAGCGGACACAGATACGCAGTATTTT	CASSLGLADTDTQYF
TRBJ1-4	NA	once	TRBV27	TGTGCCAGCAGTCTTCAGGGTTTTGGGAAACTGTTTTTT	CASSLQGFGKLFF
TRBJ1-5	NA	NA	TRBV7-9	TGTGCCAGCAGTCACGCCGGGAGACTCCAGCCCCAGCATTTT	CASSHAGRLQPQHF
TRBJ2-7	NA	NA	TRBV15	TGTGCCACCAGCAGAGTGCGTCCCGGGAGCCAGTACTTC	CATSRVRPGSQYF
TRBJ2-5	NA	NA	TRBV4-3	TGCGCCAGCAGCCAAGATCCAGGATTAGAGACCCAGTACTTC	CASSQDPGLETQYF
TRBJ1-5	NA	NA	TRBV7-2	TGTGCCAGTGGACAGCCAAATCAGCCCCAGCATTTT	CASGQPNQPQHF
TRBJ1-1	NA	NA	TRBV7-9	TGTGCCAGCAGCCGGCGGGGGATGAACACTGAAGCTTTCTTT	CASSRRGMNTEAFF
TRBJ1-5	TRBD1	NA	TRBV28	TGTGCCAGCAGTCCCCAGACAGGGGCAGGCAATCAGCCCCAGCATTTT	CASSPQTGAGNQPQHF
TRBJ1-1	NA	once	TRBV30	TGTGCCTGGAGTGTATGGGGCGTTGGTGAAGCTTTCTTT	CAWSVWGVGEAFF
TRBJ2-1	TRBD2	few	TRBV4-2	TGTGCCAGCAGCCAAGGAACTAGCGGGAGAGGCAATGAGCAGTTCTTC	CASSQGTSGRGNEQFF
TRBJ1-2	NA	few	TRBV27	TGTGCCAGCAGTACGACTCGAGGGGGCTACACCTTC	CASSTTRGGYTF
TRBJ2-7	TRBD1	few	TRBV19	TGTGCCAGTAGTCCGCGACAGGGGAACAACGAGCAGTACTTC	CASSPRQGNNEQYF
TRBJ2-1	TRBD1	NA	TRBV6-4	TGTGCCAGCAGTGTTCAGGGGGCTGGGGAGCAGTTCTTC	CASSVQGAGEQFF
TRBJ2-1	TRBD1	NA	TRBV10-3	TGTGCCATCAGTGATCCCACCAGGACAGGCTCCTACAATGAGCAGTTCTTC	CAISDPTRTGSYNEQFF
TRBJ2-6	NA	NA	TRBV7-9	TGTGCCAGCACCCCAGCGGGTGGCTCTGGGGCCAACGTCCTGACTTTC	CASTPAGGSGANVLTF
TRBJ2-7	NA	NA	TRBV30	TGTGCCTGGAGGGGGGCGACCGAGCAGTACTTC	CAWRGATEQYF
TRBJ1-2	NA	NA	TRBV28	TGTGCCAGCAGTTTAGACGAAGAAGGACAGCGGGGAGAGGGCTACACCTTC	CASSLDEEGQRGEGYTF
TRBJ1-4	NA	NA	TRBV6-5	TGTGCCAGCAGTTCCCCCTCCCTGTCGGGTGAAAAACTGTTTTTT	CASSSPSLSGEKLFF
TRBJ2-3	NA	few	TRBV7-9	TGTGCCAGCAGCTGGGCCTTGGCGCTAGCCGCAGATACGCAGTATTTT	CASSWALALAADTQYF
TRBJ2-1	TRBD2	NA	TRBV7-6	TGTGCCAGCAGCTTAATATCCCCTAGCGGGAGGGCCTACAATGAGCAGTTCTTC	CASSLISPSGRAYNEQFF
TRBJ2-1	NA	NA	TRBV7-3	TGTGCCAGCAGCTTAACCCAGGATGAGCAGTTCTTC	CASSLTQDEQFF
TRBJ2-5	TRBD1	NA	TRBV27	TGTGCCAGCGGCACCGGGACAGGTCGCGGGACCCAGTACTTC	CASGTGTGRGTQYF
TRBJ2-7	TRBD2	few	TRBV29-1	TGCAGCGTTGGTAGCGGGGGTTCCTACGAGCAGTACTTC	CSVGSGGSYEQYF
TRBJ2-7	NA	NA	TRBV18	TGTGCCAGCTCACCAGGGGCGGGGTCCTACGAGCAGTACTTC	CASSPGAGSYEQYF
TRBJ2-2	NA	medium-sized	TRBV7-2	TGTGCCAGCAGCGCGTCCAGTCAGGGAAACACCGGGGAGCTGTTTTTT	CASSASSQGNTGELFF
TRBJ1-4	NA	few	TRBV29-1	TGCAGCGCCCGGGGGGGCGATGAAAAACTGTTTTTT	CSARGGDEKLFF
TRBJ2-7	TRBD1	NA	TRBV9	TGTGCCAGCAGCCCGACTGGGGACAGGGGGACCGAGCAGTACTTC	CASSPTGDRGTEQYF
TRBJ2-1	NA	NA	TRBV5-4	TGTGCCAGCAGTTCCCGGGACTCTGGAGTTCGAGAGCAGTTCTTC	CASSSRDSGVREQFF
TRBJ1-1	TRBD1	NA	TRBV5-1	TGCGCCAGCAGCTGGAGGACAGGCGGGACTGAAGCTTTCTTT	CASSWRTGGTEAFF
TRBJ2-3	NA	NA	TRBV6-4	TGTGCCAGCAGTGAAACGGGGATACGGGCAGATACGCAGTATTTT	CASSETGIRADTQYF